This T cell receptor (beta chain) was recorded in a study of CXCR3-negative and CXCR3-positive naive CD8 T cells. Study summary: TRB reads totalled about 135 million, about 1.5 +/- 0.3 million per library.

Comments on this clonotype: What it binds is not known.

The authors made the TRB cDNA libraries by 5' RACE using UMI labels. TCRdb reworked the 5' RACE reads into one entry per CDR3 protein, no DNA. The sample totals 75,000 to 100,000 distinct CDR3 sequences. Using triplicate sorts, 300,000 cells were collected each time from every CD8+ T cell subset. Study findings and constraints: In both naive subsets diversity was comparably high, whereas memory CD8+ cells showed much lower diversity. CXCR3-positive naive cells carried more hydrophobic TRB CDR3s than CXCR3-negative ones.

Germline V gene sequence: CDR1 SGHAT, CDR2 FQNNGV. This CDR3 has 17 residues. The sample comprised naive CXCR3+ CD8+ T cells from blood. Subset of the sample: CD45RO-CCR7+CD27+CD95- naive CD8+ T cells expressing CXCR3 (TNR3+). The TCR comes from a human donor in good health. Some clones in this sample may be carry-over from other donors' samples. The chain combines TRBV11-2 with TRBJ2-2; TCRdb reports TRBD1, a call that lacks DNA to check it against. The CDR3: CASSSDSTGRGTGELFF.